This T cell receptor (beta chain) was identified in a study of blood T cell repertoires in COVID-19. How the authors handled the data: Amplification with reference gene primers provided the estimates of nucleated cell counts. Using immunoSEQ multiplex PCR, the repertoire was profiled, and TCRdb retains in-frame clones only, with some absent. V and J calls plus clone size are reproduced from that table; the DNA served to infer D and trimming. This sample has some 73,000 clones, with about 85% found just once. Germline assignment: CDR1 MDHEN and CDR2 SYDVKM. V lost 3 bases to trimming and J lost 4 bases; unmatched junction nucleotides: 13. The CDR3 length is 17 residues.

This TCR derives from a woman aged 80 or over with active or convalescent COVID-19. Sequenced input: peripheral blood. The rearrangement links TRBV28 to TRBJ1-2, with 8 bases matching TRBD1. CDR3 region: CASSLGQGAIGLYGYTF. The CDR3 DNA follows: TGTGCCAGCAGTTTGGGTCAGGGGGCGATAGGCCTCTATGGCTACACCTTC.